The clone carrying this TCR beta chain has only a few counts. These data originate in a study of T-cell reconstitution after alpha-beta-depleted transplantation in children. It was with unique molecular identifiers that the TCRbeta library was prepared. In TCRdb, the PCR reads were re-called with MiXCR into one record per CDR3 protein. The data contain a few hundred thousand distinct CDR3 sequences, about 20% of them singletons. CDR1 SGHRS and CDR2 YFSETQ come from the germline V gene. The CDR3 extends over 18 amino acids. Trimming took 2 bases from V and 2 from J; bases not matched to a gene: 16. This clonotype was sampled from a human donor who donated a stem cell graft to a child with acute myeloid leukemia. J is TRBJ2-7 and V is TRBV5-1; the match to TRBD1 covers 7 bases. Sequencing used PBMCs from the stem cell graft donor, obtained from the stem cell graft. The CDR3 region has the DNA TGCGCCAGCAGCTTAGCTACACTAAACAGGGGAAAGACCTACGAGCAGTACTTC. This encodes CASSLATLNRGKTYEQYF.